The subject of this entry is one T cell receptor beta chain. Its antigen is currently unknown. This entry is derived from a study of post-analysis software for immune sequencing data. Broader study findings: Patients carried several TRBV segments more frequently than controls did, and TRBV5-6, TRBV5-1 and TRBV20-1 were among them.

Presence of unique molecular identifiers characterized the TCR beta cDNA libraries. TCRdb called the PCR reads again in MiXCR, with one record for every CDR3 protein. This sample yields hundreds of thousands of distinct CDR3 sequences, of which approximately 53% are seen a single time; 4% to 5.5% belongs to the top ten. V lost 3 bases to trimming and J lost 8 bases, with 10 bases between them. This CDR3 is 13 amino acids long. The V gene's germline CDR1 is ENHRY and CDR2 SYGVKD. The gene calls are TRBV10-3 and TRBJ1-4; a possible D gene is TRBD1 (5 bases). Source material: blood. This clonotype originated in a girl aged 10-17 years with multiple sclerosis. CDR3: CAISDVKGEKLFF. CDR3 bases: TGTGCCATCAGTGATGTAAAGGGGGAAAAACTGTTTTTT.